This T cell receptor beta chain was recovered during a study of beta chain features in type 1 diabetes. Study-wide background: Patients did not differ from healthy donors in age, gender or cell yield.

Sequencing targeted expressed TCRB transcripts, as all isolated RNA had been reverse transcribed. TCRdb's table, derived via immunoSEQ multiplex PCR, lists solely in-frame clones and lacks some. Among a few hundred thousand clones listed, around 12% were seen once. V shed 7 bases and J 0 bases; nucleotides not matched to a gene: 12. Germline V gene lookup returns CDR1 SEHNR and CDR2 FQNEAQ (reference sequence). The CDR3 extends over 16 amino acids. General study results and limits: Patients and controls would be equally affected if PCR favored shorter templates.

Points on this clone: Its matching antigen is unknown.

The chain recombines TRBV7-9 with TRBJ2-7, with 7 bases aligning to TRBD2. This TCR was recovered from a man aged 18 to 35 in good health. The sample comprised naive CD4+ T cells from blood. The DNA of the CDR3 is TGTGCCAGCACCATCGAGGGAGGGTCGAGCTCCTACGAGCAGTACTTC. Translation gives CASTIEGGSSSYEQYF.